The TCR beta chain under discussion was sequenced for a study of response to subunit inactivated influenza vaccine. Study-wide results and limits: The study's authors posited that every seasonal influenza vaccination enlists few new T cells.

This clonotype has a count of ten or more. Its specificity is unknown. A single record per CDR3 protein comes from TCRdb applying MiXCR to the RT-PCR reads. The sample lists 400,000 to 650,000 distinct CDR3 sequences; approximately 7.7% were seen once. V lost 6 bases and J lost 10, with 13 bases in between. The CDR3 is 13 residues long. J is TRBJ1-6 and V is TRBV12-3 or TRBV12-4; D remains ambiguous. Sequencing used PBMCs from blood, obtained around 25 months after vaccination. The clonotype comes from a man aged 50 to 69 who received an inactivated influenza vaccine. CDR3: CASSDTVNSPLHF. The CDR3 DNA reads as TGTGCCAGCAGCGACACGGTGAACTCACCCCTCCACTTT.